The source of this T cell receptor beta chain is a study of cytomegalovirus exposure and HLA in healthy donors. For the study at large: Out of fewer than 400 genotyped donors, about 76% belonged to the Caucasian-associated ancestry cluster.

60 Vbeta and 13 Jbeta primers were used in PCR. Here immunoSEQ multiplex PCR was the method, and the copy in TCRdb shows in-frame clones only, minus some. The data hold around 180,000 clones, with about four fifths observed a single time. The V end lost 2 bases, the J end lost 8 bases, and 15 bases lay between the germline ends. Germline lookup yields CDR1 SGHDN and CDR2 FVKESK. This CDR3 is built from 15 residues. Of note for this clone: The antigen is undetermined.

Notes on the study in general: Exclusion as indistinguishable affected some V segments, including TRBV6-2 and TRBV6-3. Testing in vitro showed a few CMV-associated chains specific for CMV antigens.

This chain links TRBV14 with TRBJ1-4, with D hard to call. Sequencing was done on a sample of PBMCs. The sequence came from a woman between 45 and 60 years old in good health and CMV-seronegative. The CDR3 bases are TGTGCCAGCAGCCAAACAAGCGCGGGAACGGAAAAACTGTTTTTT. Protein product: CASSQTSAGTEKLFF.